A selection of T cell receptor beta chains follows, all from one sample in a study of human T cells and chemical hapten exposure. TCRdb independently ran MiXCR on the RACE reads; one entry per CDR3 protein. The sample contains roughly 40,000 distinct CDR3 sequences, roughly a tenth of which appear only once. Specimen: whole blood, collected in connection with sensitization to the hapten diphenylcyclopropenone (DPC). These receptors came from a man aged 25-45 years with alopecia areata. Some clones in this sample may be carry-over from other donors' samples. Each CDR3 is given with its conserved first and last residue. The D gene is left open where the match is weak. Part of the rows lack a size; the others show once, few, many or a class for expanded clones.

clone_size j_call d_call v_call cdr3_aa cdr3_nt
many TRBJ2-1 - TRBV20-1 CSAPNEGNEQFF TGCAGTGCCCCTAATGAAGGAAATGAGCAGTTCTTC
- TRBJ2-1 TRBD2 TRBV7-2 CASSLPGGAGKFF TGTGCCAGCAGCTTACCCGGGGGGGCGGGCAAGTTCTTC
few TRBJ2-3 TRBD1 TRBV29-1 CSVASRDRSFNTQYF TGCAGCGTTGCGTCTCGGGACAGGTCCTTCAATACGCAGTATTTT
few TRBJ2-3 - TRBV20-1 CSASPLRSELFTDTQYF TGCAGTGCTAGCCCCCTTCGTTCGGAGCTTTTCACAGATACGCAGTATTTT
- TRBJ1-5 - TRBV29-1 CSVGREGNQPQHF TGCAGCGTTGGCAGGGAGGGCAATCAGCCCCAGCATTTT
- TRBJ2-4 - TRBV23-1 CASSQFRCDIQYF TGCGCCAGCAGTCAATTCCGTTGTGACATTCAGTACTTC
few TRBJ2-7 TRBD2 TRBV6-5 CASSTLAGNSYEQYF TGTGCCAGCAGTACCCTAGCGGGGAATTCCTACGAGCAGTACTTC
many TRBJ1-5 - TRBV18 CASSPDGVVNQPQHF TGTGCCAGCTCACCAGACGGAGTAGTCAATCAGCCCCAGCATTTT
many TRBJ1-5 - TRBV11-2 CASSLSPRQPQHF TGTGCCAGCAGCTTATCTCCCCGCCAGCCCCAGCATTTT
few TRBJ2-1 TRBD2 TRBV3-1 CASSQWTSGRYPYNEQFF TGTGCCAGCAGCCAATGGACTAGCGGGAGGTACCCCTACAATGAGCAGTTCTTC
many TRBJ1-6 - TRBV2 CASTEVRGNSPLHF TGTGCCAGCACAGAGGTTAGGGGAAATTCACCCCTCCACTTT
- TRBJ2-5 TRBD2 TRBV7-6 CASSPRAGGPETQYF TGTGCCAGCAGCCCCCGAGCGGGGGGGCCAGAGACCCAGTACTTC
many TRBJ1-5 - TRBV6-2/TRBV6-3 CASTETGPPGPQHF TGTGCCAGCACTGAGACAGGACCCCCCGGGCCCCAGCATTTT
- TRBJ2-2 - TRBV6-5 CASSVRGSTGELFF TGTGCCAGCAGTGTCCGAGGGAGCACCGGGGAGCTGTTTTTT
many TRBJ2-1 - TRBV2 CASSEEGPGYNEQFF TGTGCCAGCAGTGAAGAGGGTCCAGGGTACAATGAGCAGTTCTTC
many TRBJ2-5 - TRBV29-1 CSVGLRGETQYF TGCAGCGTTGGTCTCAGGGGTGAGACCCAGTACTTC